The 2 T cell receptor beta chains below all came from one sample that was sequenced in a study of T cells in Graves' hyperthyroidism and ophthalmopathy. Template material for amplifying TCR beta CDR3 regions consisted of RNA transcripts. During a first-round RT-PCR of the TCR CDR3, the HTBI primer set was used. One entry per CDR3 protein, called by TCRdb with MiXCR from the multiplex PCR reads. Of 34,000 or so distinct CDR3 sequences listed, approximately 52% are singletons. The sequenced sample consisted of blood. Receptors were obtained from a woman between 40 and 50 years old with Graves' ophthalmopathy.

This clonotype was recorded at least ten times. The chain joins TRBV6-5 to TRBJ2-7; no firm D call. The CDR3 is 13 amino acids. Trimming cost V 2 bases and J 5 bases, with 10 bases left between them. Germline CDR1 is MNHEY and CDR2 is SVGAGI. Here the CDR3 DNA reads TGTGCCAGCAGTTACACCGAACTAAACGAGCAGTACTTC. Translation: CASSYTELNEQYF.

Comments on this clonotype: At one end, the junction sequence differs from germline, possibly due to a read error. The chain joins TRBV10-3 to TRBJ2-6, with D possibly matching TRBD2 (5 bases). Germline V lookup: CDR1 ENHRY, CDR2 SYGVKD. The CDR3 is 14 amino acids. CDR3 DNA sequence: TGTGCCATCAGTGCCCTGGGTCAGGAGGATACTGAAGCTTTC. Residues: CAISALGQEDTEAF.